One sample yielded the 28 T cell receptor beta chains listed below, sequenced in a study of beta chain features in type 1 diabetes (dated by TCRdb to between 2017 and 2018). Library method: the immunoSEQ multiplex PCR assay. All of the isolated RNA was reverse transcribed with the High Capacity cDNA Reverse Transcription Kit, so expressed TCRB transcripts were sequenced. What TCRdb holds here is the immuneACCESS table cut down to in-frame rearrangements. Part of the clones is not present; checked against another copy, under half of the missing clones reflect an unresolved V gene, and the others are unexplained. Present in this sample are nearly 250,000 clones, 68% of which were seen just once. The ten largest clones add up to around 0.057% of the sample. The sequencing sample was made of naive CD4+ T cells from blood. This specimen's cell subset or site label, per the study, means: true naive CD4+ T cells. The receptor set was obtained from a man younger than 40 in good health.

The chain is built from TRBV30 and TRBJ2-7; TRBD1 matches 7 bases. V trimming: 2 bases; J trimming: 0 bases; junction bases outside the gene matches: 7. Germline loops: CDR1 GTSNPN, CDR2 SVGIG (reference sequence). This CDR3 spans 15 amino acids. CDR3 bases: TGTGCCTGGAGTTTCCAGACAGGGAGCTCCTACGAGCAGTACTTC. Translated, it gives CAWSFQTGSSYEQYF.

V usage is TRBV29-1 and J usage is TRBJ2-3; D is undetermined. The CDR3 has 11 residues. Germline V gives CDR1 SQVTM, CDR2 ANQGSEA. The ends were cut back, 3 bases at V and 5 bases at J, with 6 bases in the middle. The CDR3 reads CSVDIGDTQYF. DNA of the CDR3: TGCAGCGTTGACATTGGAGATACGCAGTATTTT.

This clone was counted a few times. The rearrangement joins TRBV30 to TRBJ1-2; 9 positions agree with TRBD1. J gave up 6 bases and V 3 bases, and 5 bases lay outside the gene matches. The germline V gene has CDR1 GTSNPN and CDR2 SVGIG (reference sequence). The length of the CDR3 is 13 residues. The CDR3 DNA reads as TGTGCCTGGAGCCCGAGGGACAGGGATGGCTACACCTTC. This sequence encodes CAWSPRDRDGYTF.

The chain combines TRBV30 with TRBJ2-7, with D possibly being TRBD1 (5 bases). This CDR3 spans 13 amino acids. V was cut by 0 bases and J by 4 bases, with 10 bases left in between. Germline V lookup: CDR1 GTSNPN, CDR2 SVGIG (reference sequence). Written as DNA, the CDR3 is TGTGCCTGGAGTGTTAACAGGATGTACGAGCAGTACTTC. Its protein is CAWSVNRMYEQYF.

The chain carries TRBV7-9 and TRBJ1-2; the match to TRBD1 covers 8 bases. CDR3 length: 14 amino acids. Germline V gene sequence: CDR1 SEHNR, CDR2 FQNEAQ (reference sequence). Unmatched junction bases numbered 5, after V lost 5 bases and J lost 3 bases. The CDR3 DNA reads TGTGCCAGCAGCCCAGGACAGGGTCACTATGGCTACACCTTC. It is translated as CASSPGQGHYGYTF.

This clone was picked up a small number of times. The gene calls are TRBV29-1 and TRBJ2-2; D ambiguous. V shed 7 bases and J shed 5 bases, with 5 bases lying between them. CDR1 is SQVTM, CDR2 ANQGSEA, per germline. The CDR3 runs 10 residues. Here the CDR3 DNA reads TGCAGCGGGGGAACCGGGGAGCTGTTTTTT. It specifies CSGGTGELFF.

This chain connects TRBV29-1 to TRBJ2-1; D gene ambiguous. Per germline, CDR1 SQVTM and CDR2 ANQGSEA. The CDR3 is 12 amino acids. V was clipped by 0 bases and J by 10 bases, with 10 bases between them. CDR3 nucleotide sequence: TGCAGCGTTGAAGACGGTACGAGGGAGCAGTTCTTC. It encodes CSVEDGTREQFF.

The J gene is TRBJ1-4, the V gene TRBV7-9; D ambiguous. The V end was cut by 5 bases, the J end by 8 bases, with 6 bases between. CDR1 and CDR2 (germline): SEHNR, FQNEAQ (reference sequence). The length of the CDR3 is 11 residues. The CDR3 sequence is CASSAREKLFF. The CDR3 DNA reads TGTGCCAGCAGCGCAAGGGAAAAACTGTTTTTT.

The gene calls are TRBV28 and TRBJ2-2; no reliable D call. This CDR3 is built from 12 residues. V was pared by 9 bases and J by 0 bases, with 5 bases between. Looked up from germline, CDR1 is MDHEN and CDR2 is SYDVKM. The CDR3 region has the DNA TGTGCCAGTGCTTCGAACACCGGGGAGCTGTTTTTT. It codes for CASASNTGELFF.

CDR3 sequence (DNA): TGTGCCAGCAGCCCCGTTGGAACCAAAAACATTCAGTACTTC. This translates into CASSPVGTKNIQYF. J is TRBJ2-4 and V is TRBV7-9; D is unclear. This CDR3 contains 14 residues. Germline V gene data show CDR1 as SEHNR and CDR2 as FQNEAQ (reference sequence). The germline V and J ends were trimmed by 5 bases and 2 bases, with 10 bases remaining between them.

The CDR3 loop reads CSTVGGNIQYF. For the CDR3, the DNA is TGCAGCACAGTAGGGGGAAACATTCAGTACTTC. The chain couples TRBV29-1 to TRBJ2-4; D is possibly TRBD1 (6 bases). Germline CDR1 reads SQVTM; CDR2 reads ANQGSEA. The CDR3 contains 11 residues. Trimming shortened V by 8 bases and J by 6 bases, and 11 bases separated the two germline ends.

The chain combines TRBV23-1 with TRBJ2-3, with TRBD2 identical over 14 bases. TRBV23-1 carries the ORF label, with uncertain function. Losses at the gene ends were 7 bases for V and 4 bases for J; bases not matched to a gene: 4. This CDR3 has 15 amino acids. The CDR3 loop reads CASTRLAGGADTQYF. CDR3 DNA: TGCGCCAGCACCCGACTAGCGGGAGGGGCAGATACGCAGTATTTT.

Comment on this clone: Distinct nucleotide sequences in the sample also encode this CDR3. The rearrangement joins TRBV30 to TRBJ1-3; D remains unclear. Germline CDR1 reads GTSNPN; CDR2 reads SVGIG (reference sequence). V was trimmed by 3 bases and J by 4 bases, leaving 7 bases between them. This CDR3 is built from 12 residues. The CDR3 loop reads CAWRESGNTIYF. The CDR3 coding sequence is TGTGCCTGGAGGGAATCGGGAAACACCATATATTTT.

This rearrangement joins TRBV28 to TRBJ2-7, with a tentative D call TRBD2 (6 bases). Trimming took 4 bases from V and 0 from J, leaving 13 bases between them. Per the germline V gene, CDR1 is MDHEN and CDR2 is SYDVKM. CDR3 size: 15 residues. The CDR3 DNA sequence: TGTGCCAGCAGTTCTTTAGCGGCTCGCTCCTACGAGCAGTACTTC. Protein product: CASSSLAARSYEQYF.

This clone has a handful of counts. V gene TRBV7-2 combines with J gene TRBJ2-1; possibly TRBD2 for D (6 bases). Trimming shortened V by 0 bases and J by 4 bases, and 10 bases separated the two germline ends. Germline V lookup: CDR1 SGHTA, CDR2 FQGNSA. The CDR3 has 15 amino acids. CDR3 loop: CASSLASGEYNEQFF. In DNA, the CDR3 is TGTGCCAGCAGCTTAGCTAGCGGAGAGTACAATGAGCAGTTCTTC.

This clone has more than one count but fewer than ten. V is TRBV30 and J is TRBJ2-7; D remains ambiguous. V was trimmed by 0 bases and J by 6 bases, leaving 9 bases between them. Germline V CDR1 and CDR2: GTSNPN, SVGIG (reference sequence). This CDR3 is 12 amino acids long. CDR3 region: CAWSVTAVEQYF. Here the CDR3 DNA reads TGTGCCTGGAGTGTAACCGCAGTCGAGCAGTACTTC.

This clone came up a few times. V and J are TRBV29-1 and TRBJ2-3; D unresolved. V was pared by 4 bases and J by 2 bases, with 10 bases between. Germline CDR1 is SQVTM and CDR2 is ANQGSEA. The CDR3 is made up of 13 amino acids. In nucleotides, the CDR3 is TGCAGCGTTGCCCGTGTCGACACAGATACGCAGTATTTT. Its protein product is CSVARVDTDTQYF.

The rearrangement joins TRBV4-3 to TRBJ1-3; 9 bases agree with TRBD1. Per the germline V gene, CDR1 is LGHNA and CDR2 is YSLEER. This CDR3 is built from 15 residues. V lost 5 bases to trimming and J lost 3 bases; unmatched junction nucleotides: 5. The chain's CDR3 is CASSSGQGFGNTIYF. CDR3 nucleotides: TGCGCCAGCAGCTCGGGACAGGGCTTTGGAAACACCATATATTTT.

V gene TRBV18 combines with J gene TRBJ2-1; 8 bases agree with TRBD1. V lost 4 bases, J lost 9 bases, and 5 bases stayed unmatched. Germline CDR1 KGHSH, CDR2 LQKENI. There are 13 residues in the CDR3. The DNA of the CDR3 is TGTGCCAGCTCACAGGCTGGGACAGGTGAGCAGTTCTTC. This encodes CASSQAGTGEQFF.

V usage is TRBV10-3 and J usage is TRBJ2-7; TRBD2 might be the D (5 bases). Trimming pared 2 bases from V and 2 bases from J, leaving 10 bases between. Germline V gene data show CDR1 as ENHRY and CDR2 as SYGVKD. The CDR3 consists of 14 residues. The CDR3 spells CAISEETSPYEQYF. The CDR3 nucleotides read TGTGCCATCAGTGAGGAAACTAGTCCCTACGAGCAGTACTTC.

The gene calls are TRBV30 and TRBJ1-2; 9 bases match TRBD1. The V segment lost 0 bases and the J segment 7 bases; nucleotides outside the gene matches: 6. Per germline, CDR1 GTSNPN and CDR2 SVGIG (reference sequence). CDR3 length: 14 residues. In nucleotides, the CDR3 is TGTGCCTGGAGTGTAACAGGGGGCGCGAGTGGCTACACCTTC. This gives the protein CAWSVTGGASGYTF.

The rearrangement joins TRBV4-3 to TRBJ2-1; D unresolved. The germline gives CDR1 LGHNA, CDR2 YSLEER. Trimming cost V 0 bases and J 1 base, with 7 bases left between them. The CDR3 has 15 amino acids. CDR3 nucleotides: TGCGCCAGCAGCCAAGATGGCAATTCCTACAATGAGCAGTTCTTC. Its translation is CASSQDGNSYNEQFF.

The V call is TRBV5-1, the J call TRBJ2-5; perhaps TRBD1 as D (5 bases). This CDR3 is 16 amino acids long. Trimming left V 5 bases short and J 0 bases short, with 17 bases between. Germline CDR1 SGHRS, CDR2 YFSETQ. As DNA, the CDR3 is TGCGCCAGCAGGCCGCTAGGGGTGGGAAACCAAGAGACCCAGTACTTC. Translation gives CASRPLGVGNQETQYF.

This sequence joins TRBV25-1 and TRBJ2-2; 11 nucleotides align to TRBD1. The CDR3 totals 16 residues. Looked up from germline, CDR1 is MGHDK and CDR2 is SYGVNS. The ends lost 2 bases at V and 4 bases at J; junction bases unmatched: 3. In DNA, the CDR3 is TGTGCCAGCAGTGAAGGGGGGACAGGGGGCACCGGGGAGCTGTTTTTT. It codes for CASSEGGTGGTGELFF.

V and J are TRBV4-1 and TRBJ2-4, with a possible D match to TRBD2 (5 bases). The ends were cut back, 0 bases at V and 9 bases at J, with 6 bases in the middle. The CDR3 is made up of 12 amino acids. Per the germline V gene, CDR1 is MGHRA and CDR2 is YSYEKL. CDR3 residues: CASSQEGSIQYF. The CDR3 DNA sequence: TGCGCCAGCAGCCAAGAGGGGAGCATTCAGTACTTC.

The chain is built from TRBV30 and TRBJ2-5; D is unresolved. The CDR3 extends over 14 amino acids. V was cut by 2 bases and J by 5 bases, with 15 bases left in between. In germline, CDR1 is GTSNPN, CDR2 SVGIG (reference sequence). This CDR3 reads CAWSKKPVAETQYF. The CDR3 DNA follows: TGTGCCTGGAGTAAGAAGCCCGTCGCGGAGACCCAGTACTTC. The full variable domain, in which reference TRBV30 and TRBJ2-5 provide the parts outside the CDR3, is SQTIHQWPATLVQPVGSPLSLECTVEGTSNPNLYWYRQAAGRGLQLLFYSVGIGQISSEVPQNLSASRPQDRQFILSSKKLLLSDSGFYLCAWSKKPVAETQYFGPGTRLLVL.

This chain connects TRBV10-3 to TRBJ1-2, with D uncertain. CDR3 length: 12 residues. CDR1 is ENHRY and CDR2 is SYGVKD in the germline V gene. Trimming removed 8 bases at V and 7 bases at J, with 14 bases between. CDR3 coding DNA: TGTGCCATCGCGACGGACCGTGGTGGCTACACCTTC. Translation: CAIATDRGGYTF.

The V gene is TRBV29-1, the J gene TRBJ1-1; D not certain. Trimming shortened V by 7 bases and J by 2 bases, and 14 bases separated the two germline ends. This CDR3 comprises 13 residues. Germline CDR1 SQVTM, CDR2 ANQGSEA. CDR3 protein: CSGGRKLNTEAFF. In DNA form, the CDR3 reads TGCAGCGGTGGACGGAAACTAAACACTGAAGCTTTCTTT.